This note documents a single T cell receptor (beta chain) sequence. The data belong to a study of blood T cell repertoires in COVID-19. Generated by immunoSEQ multiplex PCR, the TCRdb table keeps only in-frame clones and is missing some. In the table there are more than 150,000 clones, about 86% of which are singletons. The CDR3 sequence is 16 residues long. The germline V gene encodes CDR1 KGHDR and CDR2 SFDVKD. The V gene end was trimmed by 1 base and the J gene end by 6 bases; junction bases not matched to a gene: 6. The TCR comes from a man between 60 and 75 years old with acute or convalescent COVID-19. Sequencing used peripheral blood. The chain has TRBV24-1 and TRBJ1-5; 9 bases map to TRBD1. CDR3 region: CATSDLGDRGTQPQHF. CDR3 coding DNA: TGTGCCACCAGTGATTTAGGCGACAGGGGGACTCAGCCCCAGCATTTT.